A single sample is the source of the 19 T cell receptor beta chains below, sequenced in a study of identical twins. One entry per CDR3 protein results from TCRdb running MiXCR on the 5' RACE reads. The sample carries around 220,000 distinct CDR3 sequences, 10% recorded once. What was sequenced was memory T cells sorted from blood. The receptors originated from a man aged 50 to 59 in good health.

This clonotype has at least ten counts. V usage is TRBV20-1 and J usage is TRBJ2-5; D ambiguous. V gave up 4 bases and J gave up 0 bases, with 6 bases separating them. CDR3 length equals 12 residues. In germline, CDR1 is DFQATT, CDR2 SNEGSKA (reference sequence). In nucleotides, the CDR3 is TGCAGTGCTAACCGGGACCAAGAGACCCAGTACTTC. It encodes CSANRDQETQYF.

This clonotype was seen ten or more times. The rearrangement uses TRBV7-2 and TRBJ1-1, with D unclear. Germline CDR1 SGHTA, CDR2 FQGNSA. The V gene lost 1 base and the J gene lost 11 bases, with 14 bases spanning the gap. The CDR3 covers 13 residues. CDR3 protein: CASSLDPFGRAFF. The CDR3 DNA reads TGTGCCAGCAGCTTAGATCCCTTCGGCAGGGCTTTCTTT.

There are a few counts of this clonotype. The V and J genes are TRBV24-1 and TRBJ2-2; 8 nucleotides align to TRBD1. The germline V gene has CDR1 KGHDR and CDR2 SFDVKD. CDR3 length equals 14 residues. Trimming at V came to 9 bases and at J to 5 bases, leaving 7 bases not matched to a gene. The CDR3 DNA reads as TGTGCCACCGGGACAGGCGGTAGGACCGGGGAGCTGTTTTTT. This codes for CATGTGGRTGELFF.

This clonotype was counted between two and nine times. This sequence joins TRBV12-3 or TRBV12-4 and TRBJ2-3; weak D call: TRBD2 (6 bases). Trimming removed 5 bases from V and 4 bases from J, with 16 bases in between. This CDR3 has 15 residues. The CDR3 is CASSPYRDSSDTQYF. CDR3 bases: TGTGCCAGCAGTCCTTACCGGGACTCCTCAGATACGCAGTATTTT.

The chain links TRBV6-2 or TRBV6-3 to TRBJ2-1; 8 nucleotides line up with TRBD2. CDR1 is MNHEY and CDR2 is SVGEGT in the germline V gene. Trimming took 8 bases from V and 0 from J; bases not matched to a gene: 9. The CDR3 spans 16 residues. For the CDR3, the DNA is TGTGCCAGCGGGAGTAGCGGGAAGAGCTCCTACAATGAGCAGTTCTTC. It translates to CASGSSGKSSYNEQFF.

The chain has TRBV7-8 and TRBJ2-5; 7 nucleotides agree with TRBD1. CDR1 SGHVS and CDR2 FQNEAQ come from the germline V gene. V was pared by 5 bases and J by 2 bases, with 8 bases of the junction left unmatched. CDR3 length: 15 residues. CDR3 sequence: CASSARQGEQETQYF. Written as DNA, the CDR3 is TGTGCCAGCAGCGCCCGACAGGGAGAACAAGAGACCCAGTACTTC. Complete variable domain (other parts from reference TRBV7-8 and TRBJ2-5): GAGVSQSPRYKVAKRGQDVALRCDPISGHVSLFWYQQALGQGPEFLTYFQNEAQLDKSGLPSDRFFAERPEGSVSTLKIQRTQQEDSAVYLCASSARQGEQETQYFGPGTRLLVL.

The rearrangement uses TRBV4-1 and TRBJ2-3, with D hard to call. Trimming stripped 0 bases from V and 0 bases from J, with 19 bases between. This CDR3 has 19 residues. Germline V CDR1 and CDR2: MGHRA, YSYEKL. The CDR3 nucleotides read TGCGCCAGCAGCCAAGAGGGTCCCGAGCGAGGAGTTAGCACAGATACGCAGTATTTT. This codes for CASSQEGPERGVSTDTQYF.

The rearrangement links TRBV4-1 to TRBJ2-7, with a tentative D call TRBD2 (6 bases). This CDR3 is 15 amino acids long. Trimming left V 2 bases short and J 2 bases short, with 13 bases between. From germline, CDR1 is MGHRA and CDR2 YSYEKL. CDR3 protein: CASSQPGPGAYEQYF. CDR3 bases: TGCGCCAGCAGCCAACCGGGACCGGGGGCCTACGAGCAGTACTTC.

This clonotype has only a few counts. The gene calls are TRBV18 and TRBJ2-1; tentative D call: TRBD1 (5 bases). The germline gives CDR1 KGHSH, CDR2 LQKENI. There are 15 residues in the CDR3. The germline V and J ends were trimmed by 5 bases and 5 bases, with 16 bases remaining between them. The CDR3, as DNA: TGTGCCAGCTCAGACGGACAAGTCCCACACAATGAGCAGTTCTTC. It specifies CASSDGQVPHNEQFF.

This clonotype turned up a few times. The gene calls are TRBV20-1 and TRBJ2-5; D gene uncertain. V dropped 5 bases and J dropped 0 bases, with 10 bases sitting between them. Germline V gene data show CDR1 as DFQATT and CDR2 as SNEGSKA (reference sequence). The CDR3 is 13 residues long. This CDR3 reads CSAQGPNQETQYF. The CDR3 nucleotides read TGCAGTGCTCAAGGCCCCAACCAAGAGACCCAGTACTTC.

As to this clonotype: One base away lies a much larger clone, so this may be a sequencing read error. The genes are TRBV27 and TRBJ1-1; TRBD1 agrees at 9 bases. The ends lost 4 bases at V and 3 bases at J; junction bases unmatched: 12. Germline assignment: CDR1 MNHEY and CDR2 SMNVEV (reference sequence). The CDR3 sequence is 17 residues long. Here the CDR3 reads CASSSGTGRRGDTEAFF. CDR3 sequence (DNA): TGTGCCAGCAGTTCAGGGACAGGGCGGAGGGGGGACACTGAAGCTTTCTTT.

This clonotype was observed a single time. This rearrangement joins TRBV4-2 to TRBJ2-1, with D possibly TRBD2 on 5 matching bases. V was pared by 3 bases and J by 10 bases, with 19 bases between. The germline gives CDR1 LGHNA, CDR2 YNFKEQ. This CDR3 comprises 15 residues. The DNA of the CDR3 is TGTGCCAGCAGCCAGGAGATACGGGAACGAGTGGAGCAGTTCTTC. Its protein is CASSQEIRERVEQFF.

This clonotype was observed at least ten times. This chain joins TRBV24-1 and TRBJ2-5, with D possibly TRBD1 on 5 matching bases. The CDR3 is 15 amino acids. Trimming left V 1 base short and J 5 bases short, with 13 bases between. Germline lookup yields CDR1 KGHDR and CDR2 SFDVKD. CDR3 sequence: CATSDFGQGRETQYF. CDR3 DNA: TGTGCCACCAGTGATTTTGGGCAGGGTCGGGAGACCCAGTACTTC.

This clonotype was recorded at least ten times. The chain couples TRBV5-1 to TRBJ2-5, with D perhaps matching TRBD2 (5 bases). V dropped 4 bases and J dropped 5 bases, with 12 bases sitting between them. Germline assignment: CDR1 SGHRS and CDR2 YFSETQ. This CDR3 region has 13 residues. The CDR3 bases are TGCGCCAGCAGCCCTCTAGCAGAGGAGACCCAGTACTTC. It specifies CASSPLAEETQYF.

The V call is TRBV3-1, the J call TRBJ2-7, with D unresolved. Germline V gene data show CDR1 as LGHDT and CDR2 as YNNKEL (reference sequence). V was cut by 3 bases and J by 0 bases, with 6 bases left in between. There are 13 residues in the CDR3. Here the CDR3 DNA reads TGTGCCAGCAGCCAGATCCGCTCCTACGAGCAGTACTTC. Translated, it gives CASSQIRSYEQYF.

This clonotype was seen repeatedly, ten times or more. This sequence joins TRBV6-2 or TRBV6-3 and TRBJ2-7, with 11 bases that match TRBD1. The V segment lost 6 bases and the J segment 8 bases; nucleotides outside the gene matches: 12. This CDR3 is 15 amino acids long. CDR1 MNHEY and CDR2 SVGEGT come from the germline V gene. The CDR3 nucleotides are TGTGCCAGCAGGAAACCCGCAGGGACAGGGGGTAAGCAGTACTTC. This codes for CASRKPAGTGGKQYF.

This clonotype was counted at least ten times. This chain connects TRBV10-3 to TRBJ2-3; D possibly corresponds to TRBD2 (5 bases). The CDR3 is 14 residues long. The ends were cut back, 3 bases at V and 3 bases at J, with 10 bases in the middle. Looked up from germline, CDR1 is ENHRY and CDR2 is SYGVKD. CDR3 region: CAISEQLVTDTQYF. The CDR3, as DNA: TGTGCCATCAGTGAACAACTAGTGACAGATACGCAGTATTTT.

This sequence joins TRBV9 and TRBJ2-2, with D hard to call. Germline CDR1 reads SGDLS; CDR2 reads YYNGEE. Between the trimmed V and J ends, which lost 1 base and 6 bases, there was a span of 13 bases. This CDR3 is built from 15 residues. The CDR3 region has the DNA TGTGCCAGCAGCGTACAGGCTAGGAAGCCCGGGGAGCTGTTTTTT. Protein: CASSVQARKPGELFF.

The sample holds a few counts of this clonotype. V usage is TRBV6-5 and J usage is TRBJ1-2; a weak D match, TRBD1 (5 bases). With 2 bases removed from V and 4 bases from J, the gap between germline ends came to 17 bases. This CDR3 region has 16 residues. The V gene's germline CDR1 is MNHEY and CDR2 SVGAGI. CDR3 amino acids: CASSYLDGEGRYGYTF. The CDR3 coding sequence is TGTGCCAGCAGTTACCTCGATGGGGAGGGACGCTATGGCTACACCTTC.